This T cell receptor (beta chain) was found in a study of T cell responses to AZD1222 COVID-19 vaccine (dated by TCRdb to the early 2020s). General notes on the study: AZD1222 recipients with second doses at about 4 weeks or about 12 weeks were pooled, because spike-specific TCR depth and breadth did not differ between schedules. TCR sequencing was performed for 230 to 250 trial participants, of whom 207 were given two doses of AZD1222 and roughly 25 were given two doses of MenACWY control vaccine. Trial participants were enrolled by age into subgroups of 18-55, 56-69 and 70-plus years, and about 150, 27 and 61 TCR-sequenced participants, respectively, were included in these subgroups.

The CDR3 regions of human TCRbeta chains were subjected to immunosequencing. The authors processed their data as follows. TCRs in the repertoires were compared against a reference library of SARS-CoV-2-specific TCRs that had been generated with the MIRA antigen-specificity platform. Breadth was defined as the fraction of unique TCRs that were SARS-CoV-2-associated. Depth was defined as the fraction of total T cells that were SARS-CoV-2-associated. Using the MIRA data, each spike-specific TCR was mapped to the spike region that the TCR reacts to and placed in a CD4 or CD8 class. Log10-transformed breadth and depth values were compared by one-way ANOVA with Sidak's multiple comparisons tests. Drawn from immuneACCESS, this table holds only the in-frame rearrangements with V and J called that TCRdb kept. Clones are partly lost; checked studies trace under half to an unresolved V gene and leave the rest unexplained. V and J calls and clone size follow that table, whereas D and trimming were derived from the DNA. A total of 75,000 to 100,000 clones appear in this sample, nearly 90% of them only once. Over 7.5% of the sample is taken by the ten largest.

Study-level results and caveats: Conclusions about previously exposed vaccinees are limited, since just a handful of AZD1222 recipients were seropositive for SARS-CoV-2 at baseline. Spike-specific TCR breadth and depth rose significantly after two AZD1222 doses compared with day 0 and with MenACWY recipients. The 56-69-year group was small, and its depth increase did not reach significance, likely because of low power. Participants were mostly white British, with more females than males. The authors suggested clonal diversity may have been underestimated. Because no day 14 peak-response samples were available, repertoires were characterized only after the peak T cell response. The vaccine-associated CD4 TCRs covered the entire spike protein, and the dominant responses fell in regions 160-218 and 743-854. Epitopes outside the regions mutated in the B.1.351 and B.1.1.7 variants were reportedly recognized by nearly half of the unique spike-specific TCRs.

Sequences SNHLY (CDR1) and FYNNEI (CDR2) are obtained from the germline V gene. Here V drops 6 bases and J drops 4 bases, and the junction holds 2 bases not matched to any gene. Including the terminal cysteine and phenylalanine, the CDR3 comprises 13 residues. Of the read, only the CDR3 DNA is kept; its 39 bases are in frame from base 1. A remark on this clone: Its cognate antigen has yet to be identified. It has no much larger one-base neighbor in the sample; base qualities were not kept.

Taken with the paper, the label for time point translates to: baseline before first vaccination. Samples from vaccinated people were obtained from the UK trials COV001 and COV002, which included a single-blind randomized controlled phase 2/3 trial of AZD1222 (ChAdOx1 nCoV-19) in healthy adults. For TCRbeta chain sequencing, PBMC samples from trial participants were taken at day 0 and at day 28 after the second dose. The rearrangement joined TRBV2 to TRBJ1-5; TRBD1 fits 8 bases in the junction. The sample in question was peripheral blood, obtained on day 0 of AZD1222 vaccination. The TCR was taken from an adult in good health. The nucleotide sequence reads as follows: TGTGCCAGCAGCCGACAGGGGAATCAGCCCCAGCATTTT. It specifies CASSRQGNQPQHF.